One and the same sample provided the 21 T cell receptor beta chains below, sequenced in a study of blood T cell repertoires in COVID-19. Clones were read by immunoSEQ multiplex PCR, and TCRdb kept only the in-frame ones, dropping some. The sample holds a few hundred thousand clones; roughly 80% are singletons and the top ten take 3.4%. Sequences were obtained from PBMCs or T cells enriched from blood (not recorded which). Receptor source: a man in his fifties who had recovered from COVID-19.

The CDR3 DNA is TGTGCCAGCAGCCCAGGGTCCGGTCATGAAAAACTGTTTTTT. This gives the protein CASSPGSGHEKLFF. The genes are TRBV28 and TRBJ1-4; possible D gene TRBD1, 5 bases. The CDR3 has 14 amino acids. The germline V and J ends were trimmed by 6 bases and 6 bases, with 14 bases remaining between them. The germline V gene encodes CDR1 MDHEN and CDR2 SYDVKM.

The chain's CDR3 is CASSSSGWVGEQFF. CDR3 bases: TGTGCCAGCAGCTCTAGCGGGTGGGTGGGTGAGCAGTTCTTC. The rearrangement uses TRBV6-2 or TRBV6-3 and TRBJ2-1; 8 bases match TRBD2. Germline V gives CDR1 MNHEY, CDR2 SVGEGT. V shed 6 bases and J 9 bases; nucleotides not matched to a gene: 10. This CDR3 has 14 amino acids.

The chain has TRBV6-5 and TRBJ2-4; TRBD2 might be the D (5 bases). Between the trimmed V and J ends, which lost 2 bases and 0 bases, there was a span of 11 bases. This CDR3 is 16 amino acids long. CDR1 and CDR2 (germline): MNHEY, SVGAGI. As DNA, the CDR3 is TGTGCCAGCAGTTACGGCCGGGGTATAGCCAAAAACATTCAGTACTTC. Protein: CASSYGRGIAKNIQYF.

CDR3 in DNA: TGTGCCAGCACCCAGGGTTTTACTAACTATGGCTACACCTTC. It codes for CASTQGFTNYGYTF. The chain couples TRBV7-8 to TRBJ1-2; tentative D call: TRBD1 (5 bases). The CDR3 runs to 14 residues. Trimming took off 7 bases at V and 0 bases at J, with 12 bases between the two ends. Germline CDR1 and CDR2: SGHVS and FQNEAQ.

J is TRBJ1-1 and V is TRBV15; 10 bases agree with TRBD1. J was trimmed by 3 bases and V by 6 bases; bases with no gene match: 10. This CDR3 has 16 residues. Germline CDR1 is LNHNV and CDR2 is YYDKDF (reference sequence). CDR3 sequence reads: CATRSGTGVVDTEAFF. The CDR3, as DNA: TGTGCCACCAGATCCGGGACAGGGGTTGTGGACACTGAAGCTTTCTTT. Looking up the rest from reference TRBV15 and TRBJ1-1 gives the full variable domain: DAMVIQNPRYQVTQFGKPVTLSCSQTLNHNVMYWYQQKSSQAPKLLFHYYDKDFNNEADTPDNFQSRRPNTSFCFLDIRSPGLGDTAMYLCATRSGTGVVDTEAFFGQGTRLTVV.

Only a few counts were recorded for this clone. The chain carries TRBV4-2 and TRBJ2-7; 10 bases line up with TRBD2. CDR1 and CDR2 (germline): LGHNA, YNFKEQ. The CDR3 contains 16 residues. V trimming: 1 base; J trimming: 7 bases; junction bases outside the gene matches: 10. For the CDR3, the DNA is TGTGCCAGCAGCCAAGGGGCAGCGGGAGGGGTGAGTGAGCAGTACTTC. This gives the protein CASSQGAAGGVSEQYF.

Only a few counts were recorded for this clone. The chain combines TRBV7-8 with TRBJ2-7; 11 bases fit TRBD1. CDR3 size: 15 residues. Looked up from germline, CDR1 is SGHVS and CDR2 is FQNEAQ. Trimming cost V 3 bases and J 3 bases; bases outside gene matches: 4. CDR3 sequence (DNA): TGTGCCAGCAGCTTTGCCGGGACAGGGGGCTACGAGCAGTACTTC. Translation: CASSFAGTGGYEQYF.

This chain connects TRBV4-3 to TRBJ2-4; 14 bases match TRBD2. J was trimmed by 1 base and V by 0 bases; bases with no gene match: 8. This CDR3 spans 20 amino acids. Germline V gene data show CDR1 as LGHNA and CDR2 as YSLEER. In nucleotides, the CDR3 is TGCGCCAGCAGCCAAGACTCGGGACTAGCGGGAGTCACGGCCAAAAACATTCAGTACTTC. It codes for CASSQDSGLAGVTAKNIQYF.

V gene TRBV6-1 combines with J gene TRBJ2-4, with TRBD2 matching over 9 bases. V lost 3 bases to trimming and J lost 2 bases; unmatched junction nucleotides: 5. The length of the CDR3 is 16 residues. Germline CDR1 reads MNHNS; CDR2 reads SASEGT. CDR3 amino acids: CASSDFSGGTKNIQYF. CDR3 sequence (DNA): TGTGCCAGCAGTGATTTTAGCGGGGGTACCAAAAACATTCAGTACTTC.

The chain carries TRBV18 and TRBJ2-2; 11 nucleotides match TRBD2. Germline V gene data show CDR1 as KGHSH and CDR2 as LQKENI. V lost 3 bases to trimming and J lost 8 bases; unmatched junction nucleotides: 5. CDR3 length equals 15 residues. The chain's CDR3 is CASSPATSGTGELFF. The CDR3 DNA follows: TGTGCCAGCTCACCTGCGACTAGCGGGACTGGGGAGCTGTTTTTT.

The CDR3 coding sequence is TGTGCCAGCAGCTCACACAGGGGGCAGAGGGGCTACACCTTC. Encoded protein: CASSSHRGQRGYTF. The chain has TRBV7-2 and TRBJ1-2, with TRBD1 identical over 9 bases. CDR1 and CDR2 from the germline V gene are SGHTA and FQGNSA. Trimming took 4 bases from V and 8 from J; bases not matched to a gene: 8. This CDR3 contains 14 residues.

The chain combines TRBV5-1 with TRBJ2-7, with 7 positions matching TRBD1. The V segment lost 4 bases and the J segment 5 bases; nucleotides outside the gene matches: 12. Germline V lookup: CDR1 SGHRS, CDR2 YFSETQ. The CDR3 is 15 amino acids. The CDR3 loop reads CASSLIGQARNEQYF. As DNA, the CDR3 is TGCGCCAGCAGCCTTATAGGACAGGCTAGAAACGAGCAGTACTTC.

The chain recombines TRBV7-2 with TRBJ2-7; perhaps TRBD1 as D (5 bases). Per the germline V gene, CDR1 is SGHTA and CDR2 is FQGNSA. This CDR3 has 13 residues. V was clipped by 2 bases and J by 7 bases, with 12 bases between them. The CDR3 DNA sequence: TGTGCCAGCAGCTTACAGACAGTCGGGGAGCAGTACTTC. Encoded protein: CASSLQTVGEQYF.

This chain uses TRBV7-6 with TRBJ1-6; perhaps TRBD1 as D (6 bases). This CDR3 has 17 residues. Trimming stripped 2 bases from V and 8 bases from J, with 19 bases between. The V gene's germline CDR1 is SGHVS and CDR2 FNYEAQ. CDR3 sequence reads: CASSLMARTEGDSPLHF. The DNA for the CDR3 is TGTGCCAGCAGCTTAATGGCCCGGACAGAGGGGGATTCACCCCTCCACTTT.

The table lists this clone with a count of one. The chain couples TRBV24-1 to TRBJ2-2; 9 nucleotides align to TRBD2. Germline V gene data show CDR1 as KGHDR and CDR2 as SFDVKD. CDR3 length: 16 amino acids. V lost 5 bases to trimming and J lost 2 bases; unmatched junction nucleotides: 5. The CDR3, as DNA: TGTGCCACCAGTGCCCCGGGACTAGCAAACACCGGGGAGCTGTTTTTT. Encoded protein: CATSAPGLANTGELFF.

The chain employs TRBV27 and TRBJ2-1, with TRBD2 matching over 8 bases. V dropped 7 bases and J dropped 9; count of bases not matched to a gene: 17. The CDR3 runs 16 residues. CDR1 MNHEY and CDR2 SMNVEV come from the germline V gene (reference sequence). CDR3 amino acids: CASTRFVGGAIPEQFF. As DNA, the CDR3 is TGTGCCAGCACCCGATTTGTCGGGGGGGCCATTCCTGAGCAGTTCTTC.

The chain combines TRBV11-2 with TRBJ2-3; 14 bases are a match to TRBD2. J lost 6 bases, V lost 0 bases, and 5 bases had no gene match. Per the germline V gene, CDR1 is SGHAT and CDR2 is FQNNGV. There are 17 residues in the CDR3. CDR3 nucleotides: TGTGCCAGCAGCTTAGAGGGACTAGCGGGAGTATTGGATACGCAGTATTTT. The encoded protein is CASSLEGLAGVLDTQYF. Together with reference TRBV11-2 and TRBJ2-3, the CDR3 gives the full variable domain: EAGVAQSPRYKIIEKRQSVAFWCNPISGHATLYWYQQILGQGPKLLIQFQNNGVVDDSQLPKDRFSAERLKGVDSTLKIQPAKLEDSAVYLCASSLEGLAGVLDTQYFGPGTRLTVL.

The chain couples TRBV19 to TRBJ1-4, with a weak D call TRBD1 (5 bases). Germline assignment: CDR1 LNHDA and CDR2 SQIVND (reference sequence). Trimming left V 8 bases short and J 4 bases short, with 8 bases between. This CDR3 is built from 12 residues. This chain's CDR3 is CASAGGNEKLFF. CDR3 nucleotides: TGTGCCAGTGCGGGGGGTAATGAAAAACTGTTTTTT. The full variable domain, its missing parts supplied by reference TRBV19 and TRBJ1-4, is DGGITQSPKYLFRKEGQNVTLSCEQNLNHDAMYWYRQDPGQGLRLIYYSQIVNDFQKGDIAEGYSVSREKKESFPLTVTSAQKNPTAFYLCASAGGNEKLFFGSGTQLSVL.

V gene TRBV7-2 combines with J gene TRBJ2-7, with D perhaps TRBD2 (6 bases). Germline CDR1 SGHTA, CDR2 FQGNSA. With 5 bases removed from V and 6 bases from J, the gap between germline ends came to 14 bases. This CDR3 is built from 13 residues. Here the CDR3 reads CASSTLTSTEQYF. The DNA of the CDR3 is TGTGCCAGCAGCACACTGACTAGTACCGAGCAGTACTTC.

The chain has TRBV28 and TRBJ2-1; 10 positions match TRBD1. The CDR3 is 16 residues long. Per germline, CDR1 MDHEN and CDR2 SYDVKM. The J segment lost 9 bases and the V segment lost 2 bases, leaving 10 bases of the junction unmatched. This CDR3 is CASSLGARQGASEQFF. The CDR3 coding sequence is TGTGCCAGCAGTTTAGGGGCACGACAGGGGGCTAGTGAGCAGTTCTTC.

J is TRBJ2-5 and V is TRBV7-9; tentative D call: TRBD1 (6 bases). CDR1 and CDR2 (germline): SEHNR, FQNEAQ (reference sequence). V lost 5 bases to trimming and J lost 5 bases, with 15 bases between them. This CDR3 has 14 amino acids. The CDR3 spells CASSPRTARETQYF. The CDR3 region has the DNA TGTGCCAGCAGCCCCCGGACAGCCCGGGAGACCCAGTACTTC.